This T cell receptor (beta chain) was identified in a study of CD8 T cells in ankylosing spondylitis. This clonotype was recorded a few times. The antigen is undetermined. CDR3 length: 13 amino acids. V shed 6 bases and J shed 3 bases, with 12 bases lying between them. General study points: A number of the motif variants had already been described in reactive arthritis synovial fluid and blood. Ankylosing spondylitis blood appeared to be characterized by a TCR beta motif of under ten highly homologous variants. Disease-linked clones reportedly showed significant enrichment in matched ankylosing spondylitis synovial fluid. In peripheral blood, disease-linked CD8+ clones occurred at relatively low frequencies.

TCRdb recomputed calls from the 5' RACE reads with MiXCR, one row per CDR3 protein. The sample shows about 190,000 distinct CDR3 sequences, about an eighth of them seen only once. V gene TRBV12-3 or TRBV12-4 combines with J gene TRBJ2-7; D might be TRBD1 or TRBD2, each matching 5 bases. The sequence derives from a female donor with ankylosing spondylitis or in good health (not recorded which). The source material was blood, either unsorted or a sorted T cell fraction (not recorded which). The CDR3 nucleotides are TGTGCCAGCAGGTCGGCAGGGAGCTACGAGCAGTACTTC. Translated, it gives CASRSAGSYEQYF.